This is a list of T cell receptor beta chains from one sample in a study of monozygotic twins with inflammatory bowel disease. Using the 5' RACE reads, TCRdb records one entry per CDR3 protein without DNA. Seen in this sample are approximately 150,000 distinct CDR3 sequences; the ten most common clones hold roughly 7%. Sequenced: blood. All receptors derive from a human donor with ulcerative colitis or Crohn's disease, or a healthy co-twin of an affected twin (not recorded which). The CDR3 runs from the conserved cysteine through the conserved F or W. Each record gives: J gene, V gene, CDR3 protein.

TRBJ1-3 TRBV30 CAWSVGALGNTIYF
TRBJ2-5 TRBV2 CASSVEGLETQYF
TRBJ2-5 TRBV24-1 CATSDAGQGGTQYF
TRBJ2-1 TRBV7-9 CASSLALAGDNEQFF
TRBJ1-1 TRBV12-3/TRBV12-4 CASSSSAAMNTEAFF
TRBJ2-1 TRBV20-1 CSARVAAKYNEQFF
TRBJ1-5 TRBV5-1 CASSLMVVSDRANQPQHF
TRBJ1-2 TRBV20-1 CSARGELTRGYTF
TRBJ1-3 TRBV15 CATSTETAHSGNTIYF
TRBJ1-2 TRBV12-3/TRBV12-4 CATTQEGANYGYTF
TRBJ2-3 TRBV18 CASSPLPSGGRTDTQYF
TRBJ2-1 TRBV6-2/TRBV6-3 CASIPKGQGANEQFF
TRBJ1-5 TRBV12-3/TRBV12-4 CASSRGWDQPQHF
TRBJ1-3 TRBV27 CASSFGLWGNTIYF
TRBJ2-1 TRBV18 CASSPITSGLLYNEQFF
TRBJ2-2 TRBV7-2 CASSFKGITGELFF
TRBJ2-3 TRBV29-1 CSVGGGSTDTQYF
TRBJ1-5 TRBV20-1 CSAVRFGGGNQPQHF
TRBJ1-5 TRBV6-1 CASRGGVSQPQHF
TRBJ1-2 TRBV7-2 CASTRTGEIEDYGYTF
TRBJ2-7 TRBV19 CASSSAGVTYEQYF
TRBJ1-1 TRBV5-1 CASSLERLGYEAFF